This T cell receptor (beta chain) was recovered during a study of B cell selection in AIRE deficiency. Study results and limitations: With only TCRbeta sequenced, around a third of shared healthy Treg sequences overlapped Tconv. Tconv and Treg cells from AIRE-deficient patients resembled healthy donors in TCRBV usage, CDR3 length and diversity.

As originally analysed: Pooled conventional T cells gave 9.9x10^4 or so patient and 1.5x10^5 or so donor TCRbeta sequences. Here immunoSEQ multiplex PCR was the method, and the copy in TCRdb shows in-frame clones only, minus some. From that table come the V and J calls and clone size; the DNA was used to work out D and trimming. The sample includes 1,500 to 2,000 clones, more than 80% of them seen just once. Trimming took 6 bases from V and 9 from J, leaving 12 bases between them. Germline CDR1 is MDHEN and CDR2 is SYDVKM. The CDR3 loop spans 12 amino acids. CD4+CD127+ cells were sorted as the conventional CD4 T cells. About this clone itself: The target antigen is unknown.

The rearrangement links TRBV28 to TRBJ1-5; D is unresolved. The sequence came from a human donor in good health. Sequencing used CD4+CD127+ conventional T cells sorted from PBMCs. As DNA, the CDR3 is TGTGCCAGCAGGCGCCTAAGGGCGCCCCAGCATTTT. Amino acid sequence: CASRRLRAPQHF. Full variable domain (missing parts from reference TRBV28 and TRBJ1-5): DVKVTQSSRYLVKRTGEKVFLECVQDMDHENMFWYRQDPGLGLRLIYFSYDVKMKEKGDIPEGYSVSREKKERFSLILESASTNQTSMYLCASRRLRAPQHFGDGTRLSIL.